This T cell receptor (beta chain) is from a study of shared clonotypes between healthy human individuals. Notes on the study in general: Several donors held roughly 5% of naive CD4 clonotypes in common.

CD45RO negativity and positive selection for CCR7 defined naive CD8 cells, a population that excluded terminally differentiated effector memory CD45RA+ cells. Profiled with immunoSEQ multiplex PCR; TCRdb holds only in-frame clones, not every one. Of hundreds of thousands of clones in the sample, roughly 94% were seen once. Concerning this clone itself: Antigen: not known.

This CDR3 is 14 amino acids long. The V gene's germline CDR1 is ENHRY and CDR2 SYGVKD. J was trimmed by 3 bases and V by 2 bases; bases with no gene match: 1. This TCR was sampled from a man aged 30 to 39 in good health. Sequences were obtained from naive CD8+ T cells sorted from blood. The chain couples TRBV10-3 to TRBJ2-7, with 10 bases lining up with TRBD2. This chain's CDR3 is CAISEGLAVYEQYF. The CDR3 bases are TGTGCCATCAGTGAGGGACTAGCGGTCTACGAGCAGTACTTC.